The present entry profiles one TCR beta chain with its context. Its antigen is undetermined. With 60 Vbeta and 13 Jbeta primers, the PCR was carried out. How the authors handled the data: Later, an analysis found 65 million to 85 million unique TCR beta chains, and about 10 million of these were shared. Measured with immunoSEQ multiplex PCR; TCRdb has only the in-frame clones, and not every one. Clone size and the V and J calls come from that table; the DNA yielded D and trimming. In the table there are 150,000 or so clones, approximately 80% of which are singletons. The sample belongs to a study of cytomegalovirus exposure and HLA in healthy donors. Notes on the study in general: Common viral pathogens were later found to be apparently linked to several of the most significant clusters. Presence/absence analyses rested on an assumption that sequencing depth was roughly uniform across donors.

V lost 6 bases, J lost 4 bases, and 12 bases lay in between. The CDR3 has 13 residues. Germline-derived CDR1 and CDR2 are MNHEY and SVGAGI. The sequenced sample was PBMCs. This chain links TRBV6-5 with TRBJ1-2; D not certain. The sequence was obtained from a man younger than 30 in good health and CMV-seronegative. The CDR3 protein is CASRRTSGYGYTF. In nucleotides, the CDR3 is TGTGCCAGCAGACGAACGTCGGGCTATGGCTACACCTTC.